The 2 T cell receptor beta chains presented below share a single source sample, sequenced in a study of blood T cell repertoires in COVID-19 (dated by TCRdb to between 2020 and 2021). Library construction relied on the immunoSEQ multiplex PCR assay. TCRdb took over this immuneACCESS table, retaining in-frame rearrangements with V and J assigned. Such tables are incomplete; in checked studies, under half of the missing clones stem from an unresolved V gene, and the remainder is unexplained. The sample table contains about 190,000 clones; only one count was recorded for over 80% of them. Around 5.2% of the sample is in the top ten clones. Sequences were obtained from peripheral blood. The receptor set was obtained from a woman aged 25 to 45 with acute or convalescent COVID-19.

This rearrangement joins TRBV13 to TRBJ1-3; a possible D gene is TRBD1 (6 bases). The CDR3 has 13 residues. Per germline, CDR1 PRHDT and CDR2 FYEKMQ (reference sequence). Trimming cost V 4 bases and J 8 bases, with 12 bases left between them. CDR3 nucleotides: TGTGCCAGCAGCTCACAGGGAAGGCACACCATATATTTT. It yields the protein CASSSQGRHTIYF.

The chain couples TRBV4-1 to TRBJ1-4; D remains unclear. V lost 4 bases and J lost 1, with 13 bases in between. This CDR3 contains 16 residues. Germline-derived CDR1 and CDR2 are MGHRA and YSYEKL. The CDR3 nucleotides are TGCGCCAGCAGCCTCCGGCGGGGAGGAACTAATGAAAAACTGTTTTTT. Its protein is CASSLRRGGTNEKLFF.